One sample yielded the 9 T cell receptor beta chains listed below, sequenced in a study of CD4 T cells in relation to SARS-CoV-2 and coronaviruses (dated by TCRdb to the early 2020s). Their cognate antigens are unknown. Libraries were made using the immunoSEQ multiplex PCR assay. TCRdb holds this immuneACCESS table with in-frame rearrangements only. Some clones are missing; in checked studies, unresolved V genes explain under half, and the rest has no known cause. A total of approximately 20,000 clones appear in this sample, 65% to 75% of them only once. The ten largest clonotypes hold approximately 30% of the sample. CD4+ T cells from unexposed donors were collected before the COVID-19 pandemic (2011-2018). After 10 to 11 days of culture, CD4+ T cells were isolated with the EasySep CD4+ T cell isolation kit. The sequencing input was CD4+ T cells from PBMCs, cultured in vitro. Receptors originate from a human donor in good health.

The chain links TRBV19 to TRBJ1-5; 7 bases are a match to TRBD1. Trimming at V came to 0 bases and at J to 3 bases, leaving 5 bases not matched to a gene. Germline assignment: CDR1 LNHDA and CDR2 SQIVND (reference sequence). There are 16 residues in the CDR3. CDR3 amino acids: CASSIDTGVSNQPQHF. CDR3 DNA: TGTGCCAGTAGTATAGATACAGGGGTCTCCAATCAGCCCCAGCATTTT.

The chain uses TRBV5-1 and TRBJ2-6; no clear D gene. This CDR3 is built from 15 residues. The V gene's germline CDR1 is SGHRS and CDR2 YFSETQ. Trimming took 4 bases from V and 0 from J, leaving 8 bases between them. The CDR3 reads CASSTDHSGANVLTF. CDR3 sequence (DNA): TGCGCCAGCAGCACCGACCACTCTGGGGCCAACGTCCTGACTTTC. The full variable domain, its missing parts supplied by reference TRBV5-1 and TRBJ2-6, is KAGVTQTPRYLIKTRGQQVTLSCSPISGHRSVSWYQQTPGQGLQFLFEYFSETQRNKGNFPGRFSGRQFSNSRSEMNVSTLELGDSALYLCASSTDHSGANVLTFGAGSRLTVL.

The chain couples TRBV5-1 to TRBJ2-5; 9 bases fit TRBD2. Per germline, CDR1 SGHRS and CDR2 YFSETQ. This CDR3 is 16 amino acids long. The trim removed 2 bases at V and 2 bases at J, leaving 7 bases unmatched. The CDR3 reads CASSFQGLAGQETQYF. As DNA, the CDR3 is TGCGCCAGCAGCTTTCAAGGGCTAGCGGGACAAGAGACCCAGTACTTC.

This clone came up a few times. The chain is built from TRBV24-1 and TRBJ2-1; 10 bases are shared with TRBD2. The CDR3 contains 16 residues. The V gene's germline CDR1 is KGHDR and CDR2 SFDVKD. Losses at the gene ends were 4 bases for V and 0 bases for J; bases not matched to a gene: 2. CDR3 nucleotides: TGTGCCACCAGTGAACCTAGCGGGAGCTCCTACAATGAGCAGTTCTTC. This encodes CATSEPSGSSYNEQFF.

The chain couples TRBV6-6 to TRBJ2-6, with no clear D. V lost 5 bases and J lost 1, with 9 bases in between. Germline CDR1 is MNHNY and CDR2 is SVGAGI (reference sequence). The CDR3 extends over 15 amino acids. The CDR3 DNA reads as TGTGCCAGCAGTGAGGCAGAGTCTGGGGCCAACGTCCTGACTTTC. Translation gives CASSEAESGANVLTF.

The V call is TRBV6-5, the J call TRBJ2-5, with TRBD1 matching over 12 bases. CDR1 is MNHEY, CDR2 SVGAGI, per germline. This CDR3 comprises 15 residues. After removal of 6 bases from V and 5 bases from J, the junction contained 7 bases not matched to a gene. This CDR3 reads CASSLGQGAWETQYF. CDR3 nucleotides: TGTGCCAGCAGCTTGGGACAGGGGGCGTGGGAGACCCAGTACTTC.

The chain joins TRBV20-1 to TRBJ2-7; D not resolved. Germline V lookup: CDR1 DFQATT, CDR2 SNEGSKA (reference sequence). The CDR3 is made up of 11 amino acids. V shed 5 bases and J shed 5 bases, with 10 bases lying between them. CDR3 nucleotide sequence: TGCAGTGCTGACGGCTTGGACGAGCAGTACTTC. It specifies CSADGLDEQYF.

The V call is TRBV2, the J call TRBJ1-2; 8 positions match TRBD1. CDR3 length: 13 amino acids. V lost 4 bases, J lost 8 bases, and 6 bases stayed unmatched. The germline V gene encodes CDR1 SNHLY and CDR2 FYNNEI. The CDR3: CASSGSGGAGYTF. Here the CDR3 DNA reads TGTGCCAGCAGTGGTTCAGGGGGCGCCGGCTACACCTTC.

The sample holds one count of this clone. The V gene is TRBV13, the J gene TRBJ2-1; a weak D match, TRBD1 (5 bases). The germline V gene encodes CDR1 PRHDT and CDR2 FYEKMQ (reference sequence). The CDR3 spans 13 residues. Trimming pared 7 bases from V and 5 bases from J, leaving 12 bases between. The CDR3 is CASNRVRDNEQFF. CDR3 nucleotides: TGTGCCAGCAATAGGGTCAGGGACAATGAGCAGTTCTTC.